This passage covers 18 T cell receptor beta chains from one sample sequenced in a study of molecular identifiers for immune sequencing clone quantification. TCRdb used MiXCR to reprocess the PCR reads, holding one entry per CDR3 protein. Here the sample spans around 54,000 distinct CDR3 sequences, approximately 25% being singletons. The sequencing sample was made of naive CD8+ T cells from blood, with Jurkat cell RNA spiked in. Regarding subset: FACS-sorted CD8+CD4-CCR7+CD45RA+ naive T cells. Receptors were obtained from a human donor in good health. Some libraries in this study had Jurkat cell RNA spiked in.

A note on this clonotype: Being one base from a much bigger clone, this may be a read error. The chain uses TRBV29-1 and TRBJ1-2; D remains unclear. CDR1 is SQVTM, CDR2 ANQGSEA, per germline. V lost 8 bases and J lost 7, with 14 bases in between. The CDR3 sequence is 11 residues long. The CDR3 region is CSLSEGIGYTF. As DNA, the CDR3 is TGCAGCCTGTCGGAGGGAATTGGCTACACCTTC.

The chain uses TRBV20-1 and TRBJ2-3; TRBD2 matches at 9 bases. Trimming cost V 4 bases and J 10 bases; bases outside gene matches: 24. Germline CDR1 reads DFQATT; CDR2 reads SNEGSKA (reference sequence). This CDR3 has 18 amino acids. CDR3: CSAIGPLHLLAGVPAQYF. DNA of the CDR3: TGCAGTGCTATAGGCCCTCTTCACCTTTTAGCGGGAGTCCCTGCGCAGTATTTT.

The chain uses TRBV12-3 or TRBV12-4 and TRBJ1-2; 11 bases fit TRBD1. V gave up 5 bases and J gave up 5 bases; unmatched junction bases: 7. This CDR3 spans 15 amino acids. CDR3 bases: TGTGCCAGCAGTATCGGACAGGGGGCTGGGTATGGCTACACCTTC. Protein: CASSIGQGAGYGYTF.

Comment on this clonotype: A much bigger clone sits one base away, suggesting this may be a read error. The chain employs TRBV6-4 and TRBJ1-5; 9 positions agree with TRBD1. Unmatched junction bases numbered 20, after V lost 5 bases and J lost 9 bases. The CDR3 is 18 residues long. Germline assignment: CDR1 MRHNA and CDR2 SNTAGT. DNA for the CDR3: TGTGCCAGCAGTTCTTACCCCGGGACAGGGAGTAATTTAGCGCCCCAGCATTTT. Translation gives CASSSYPGTGSNLAPQHF.

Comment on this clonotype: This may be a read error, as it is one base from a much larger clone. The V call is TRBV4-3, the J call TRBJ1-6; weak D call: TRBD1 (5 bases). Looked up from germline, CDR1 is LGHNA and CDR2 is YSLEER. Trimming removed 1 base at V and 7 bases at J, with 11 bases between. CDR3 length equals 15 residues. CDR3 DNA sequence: TGCGCCAGCAGCCAAGGACAGCACGAGAATTCACCCCTCCACTTT. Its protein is CASSQGQHENSPLHF.

As DNA, the CDR3 is TGTGCCAGCAGTTACTCGCTCGCTAGGGACGAGCAGTACTTC. Its protein product is CASSYSLARDEQYF. This rearrangement joins TRBV6-2 or TRBV6-3 to TRBJ2-7; D is uncertain. There are 14 residues in the CDR3. The germline gives CDR1 MNHEY, CDR2 SVGEGT. V lost 0 bases to trimming and J lost 5 bases, with 11 bases between them.

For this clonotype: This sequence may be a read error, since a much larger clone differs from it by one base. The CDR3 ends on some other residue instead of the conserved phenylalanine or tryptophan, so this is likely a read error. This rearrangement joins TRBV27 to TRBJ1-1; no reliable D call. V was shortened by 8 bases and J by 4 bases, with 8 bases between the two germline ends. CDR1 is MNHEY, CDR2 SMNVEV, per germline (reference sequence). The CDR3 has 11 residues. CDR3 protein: CASSRGTEAFS. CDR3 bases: TGTGCCAGCTCGAGAGGCACTGAAGCTTTCTCT.

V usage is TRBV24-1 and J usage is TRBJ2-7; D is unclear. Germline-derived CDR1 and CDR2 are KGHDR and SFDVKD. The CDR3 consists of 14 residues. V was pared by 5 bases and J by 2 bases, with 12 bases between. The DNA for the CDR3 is TGTGCCACCAGTGGGGATCATGACCCCTACGAGCAGTACTTC. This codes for CATSGDHDPYEQYF.

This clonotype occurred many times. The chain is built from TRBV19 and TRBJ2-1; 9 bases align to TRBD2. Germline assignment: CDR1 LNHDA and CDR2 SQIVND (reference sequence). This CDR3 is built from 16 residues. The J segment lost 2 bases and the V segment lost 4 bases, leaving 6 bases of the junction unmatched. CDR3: CASSTVTSGPYNEQFF. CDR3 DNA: TGTGCCAGTAGTACCGTGACTAGCGGACCCTACAATGAGCAGTTCTTC.

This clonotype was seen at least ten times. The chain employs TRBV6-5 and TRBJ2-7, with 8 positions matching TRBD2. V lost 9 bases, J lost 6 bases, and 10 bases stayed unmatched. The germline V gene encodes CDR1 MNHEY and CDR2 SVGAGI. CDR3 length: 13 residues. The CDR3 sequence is CASTSGAYFEQYF. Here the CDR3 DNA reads TGTGCCAGTACTAGCGGAGCCTACTTCGAGCAGTACTTC.

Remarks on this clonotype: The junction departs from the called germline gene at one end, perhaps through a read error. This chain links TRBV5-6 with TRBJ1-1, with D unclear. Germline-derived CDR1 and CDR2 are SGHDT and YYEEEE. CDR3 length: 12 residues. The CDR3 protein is CACSLGVAEAFF. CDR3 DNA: TGTGCCTGCAGCTTGGGAGTTGCGGAAGCTTTCTTT.

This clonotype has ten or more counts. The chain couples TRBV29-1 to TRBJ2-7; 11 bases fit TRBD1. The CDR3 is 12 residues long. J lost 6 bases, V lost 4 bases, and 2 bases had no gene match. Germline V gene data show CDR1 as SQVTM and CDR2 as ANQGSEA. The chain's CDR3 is CSVVGTGGEQYF. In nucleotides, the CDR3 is TGCAGCGTTGTAGGGACAGGGGGCGAGCAGTACTTC.

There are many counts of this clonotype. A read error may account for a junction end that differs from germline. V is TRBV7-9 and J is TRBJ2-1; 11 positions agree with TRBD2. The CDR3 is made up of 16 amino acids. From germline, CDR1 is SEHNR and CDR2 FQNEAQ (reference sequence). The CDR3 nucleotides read TGTGCCAGCAGCTTAGGCGGGGTCCTAGCGGGAGGCCGTCTGTGTTTC. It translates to CASSLGGVLAGGRLCF.

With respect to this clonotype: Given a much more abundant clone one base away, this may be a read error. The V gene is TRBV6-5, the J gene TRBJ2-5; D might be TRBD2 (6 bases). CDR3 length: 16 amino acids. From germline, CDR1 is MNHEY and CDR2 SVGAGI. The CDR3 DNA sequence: TGTGCCAGCAGTTACTCGACGGGGGTGACGGAAGAGAGCCAGTACTTC. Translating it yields CASSYSTGVTEESQYF.

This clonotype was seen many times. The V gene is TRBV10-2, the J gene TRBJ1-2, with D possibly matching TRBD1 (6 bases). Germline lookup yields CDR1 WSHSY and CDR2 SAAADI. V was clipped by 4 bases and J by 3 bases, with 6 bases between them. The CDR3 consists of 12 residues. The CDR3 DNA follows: TGCGCCAGCAGTGGGACAGACTATGGCTACACCTTC. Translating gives CASSGTDYGYTF.

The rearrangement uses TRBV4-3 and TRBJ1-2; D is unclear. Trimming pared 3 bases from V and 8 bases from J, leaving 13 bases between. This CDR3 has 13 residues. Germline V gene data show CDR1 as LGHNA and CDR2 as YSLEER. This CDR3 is CASSHALAEGYTF. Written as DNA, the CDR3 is TGCGCCAGCAGCCATGCCTTGGCAGAGGGCTACACCTTC.

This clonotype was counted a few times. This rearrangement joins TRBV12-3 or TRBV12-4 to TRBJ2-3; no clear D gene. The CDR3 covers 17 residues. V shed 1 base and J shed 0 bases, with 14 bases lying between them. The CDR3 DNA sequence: TGTGCCAGCAGTTTAGACAGTCCCTCCCCCAGCACAGATACGCAGTATTTT. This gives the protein CASSLDSPSPSTDTQYF.

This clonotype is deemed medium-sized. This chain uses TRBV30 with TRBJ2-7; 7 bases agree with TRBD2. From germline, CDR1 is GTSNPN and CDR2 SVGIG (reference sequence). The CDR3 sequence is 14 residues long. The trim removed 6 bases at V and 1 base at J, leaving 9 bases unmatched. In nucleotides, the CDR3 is TGTGCCTGTTGCGGGGCGGGAGATTCCTACGAGCAGTACTTC. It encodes CACCGAGDSYEQYF.